This entry is about one T cell receptor beta chain. The data originate from a study of blood T cell repertoires in COVID-19. About the research overall: Spain, Italy and the United States supplied samples that represented acute and convalescent COVID-19. From T cells, B-cell-depleted T cells, or PBMCs came the material, which was cDNA or gDNA.

V shed 0 bases and J 13 bases; nucleotides not matched to a gene: 12. The CDR3 contains 16 residues. Germline assignment: CDR1 LNHDA and CDR2 SQIVND (reference sequence). Methods used by the authors: Estimated nucleated cell counts came from reference gene primer amplification. TCRdb's table, derived via immunoSEQ multiplex PCR, lists solely in-frame clones and lacks some. V, J and clone size reflect that table, while D and trimming were determined from the DNA. This table holds around 150,000 clones, around 85% found once. Material for sequencing was peripheral blood. The source of this sequence is a man in his sixties with acute or convalescent COVID-19. The gene calls are TRBV19 and TRBJ2-5, with 12 bases matching TRBD2. DNA of the CDR3: TGTGCCAGTAGTATAGATAGGGGAGGACTAGCGGGACCACTGTACTTC. Residues: CASSIDRGGLAGPLYF.